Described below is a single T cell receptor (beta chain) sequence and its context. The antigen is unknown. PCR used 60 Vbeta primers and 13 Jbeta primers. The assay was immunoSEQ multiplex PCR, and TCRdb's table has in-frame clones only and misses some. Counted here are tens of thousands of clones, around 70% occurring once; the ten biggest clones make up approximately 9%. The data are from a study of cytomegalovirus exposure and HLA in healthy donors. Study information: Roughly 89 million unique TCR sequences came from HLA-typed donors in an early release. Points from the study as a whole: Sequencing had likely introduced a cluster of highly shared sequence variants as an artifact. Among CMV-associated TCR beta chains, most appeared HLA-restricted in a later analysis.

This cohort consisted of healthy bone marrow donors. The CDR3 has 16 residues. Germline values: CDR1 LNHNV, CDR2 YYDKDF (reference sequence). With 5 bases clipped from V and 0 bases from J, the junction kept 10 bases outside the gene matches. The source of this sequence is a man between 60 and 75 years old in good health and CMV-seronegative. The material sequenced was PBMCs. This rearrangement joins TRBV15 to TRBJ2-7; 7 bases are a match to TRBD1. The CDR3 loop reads CATSSMTGWGSYEQYF. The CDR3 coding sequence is TGTGCCACCAGCTCCATGACAGGGTGGGGCTCCTACGAGCAGTACTTC.